Shown below are 6 T cell receptor beta chains from a single sample sequenced in a study of blood T cell repertoires in COVID-19. Measured with immunoSEQ multiplex PCR; TCRdb has only the in-frame clones, and not every one. This sample yields about 380,000 clones, of which more than 65% are seen a single time; 0.85% to 1.3% belongs to the top ten. The sample was peripheral blood. The receptors derive from a human donor with acute or convalescent COVID-19. The donor label of this sample is uncertain.

As regards this clone: The same CDR3 arises from other DNA sequences in this sample as well. This chain links TRBV20-1 with TRBJ1-1; TRBD1 matches at 8 bases. J lost 4 bases, V lost 6 bases, and 1 base had no gene match. Germline loops: CDR1 DFQATT, CDR2 SNEGSKA (reference sequence). The CDR3 totals 11 residues. Written as DNA, the CDR3 is TGCAGTGCCAGGGGGCGCACTGAAGCTTTCTTT. As protein: CSARGRTEAFF.

This clone has at least ten counts. The CDR3 region has the DNA TGTGCCAGCAGATTAGCCTCAAGGGGCTACACCTTC. It codes for CASRLASRGYTF. The V gene is TRBV6-4, the J gene TRBJ1-2; D remains ambiguous. Germline values: CDR1 MRHNA, CDR2 SNTAGT. V lost 6 bases to trimming and J lost 8 bases, with 13 bases between them. This CDR3 spans 12 amino acids.

The rearrangement uses TRBV19 and TRBJ2-3; unclear D gene. V was pared by 5 bases and J by 5 bases, with 11 bases between. The CDR3 is 13 residues long. The germline CDR1 and CDR2 sequences are LNHDA and SQIVND (reference sequence). This CDR3 is CASSGRTRDTQYF. The CDR3 nucleotides are TGTGCCAGTAGTGGTCGAACGCGAGATACGCAGTATTTT.

The V call is TRBV5-4, the J call TRBJ2-3; TRBD2 matches 15 bases. Germline V lookup: CDR1 SGHNT, CDR2 YYREEE (reference sequence). V was pared by 3 bases and J by 5 bases, with 7 bases of the junction left unmatched. The CDR3 has 17 residues. Here the CDR3 reads CASSSPGLAGGLDTQYF. The CDR3 DNA sequence: TGTGCCAGCAGCTCCCCGGGACTAGCGGGAGGTTTAGATACGCAGTATTTT.

The chain combines TRBV19 with TRBJ2-7, with 12 nucleotides matching TRBD2. Germline V lookup: CDR1 LNHDA, CDR2 SQIVND (reference sequence). Trimming cost V 6 bases and J 4 bases; bases outside gene matches: 4. The CDR3 consists of 14 residues. CDR3 loop: CASSRLAGVYEQYF. The CDR3 nucleotides read TGTGCCAGTAGCCGACTAGCGGGAGTATACGAGCAGTACTTC.

V usage is TRBV7-9 and J usage is TRBJ1-6; 7 positions agree with TRBD1. V shed 1 base and J 7 bases; nucleotides not matched to a gene: 4. Germline-derived CDR1 and CDR2 are SEHNR and FQNEAQ (reference sequence). The CDR3 is 15 amino acids. The chain's CDR3 is CASSLVGTENSPLHF. As DNA, the CDR3 is TGTGCCAGCAGCTTAGTGGGGACAGAGAATTCACCCCTCCACTTT.